This T cell receptor (beta chain) originates from a study of T-cell reconstitution after alpha-beta-depleted transplantation in children. This CDR3 has 16 amino acids. J was trimmed by 5 bases and V by 3 bases; bases with no gene match: 8. CDR1 and CDR2 (germline): KGHDR, SFDVKD. Preparation of the TCRbeta library was carried out with unique molecular identifiers. TCRdb fed the PCR reads into MiXCR, producing one record per CDR3 protein. The repertoire includes some 490,000 distinct CDR3 sequences, under 15% of them detected once, and around 6.1% sits in the top ten. Many counts were recorded for this clonotype.

The receptor was isolated from a human donor who donated a stem cell graft to a child with combined immunodeficiency. This chain uses TRBV24-1 with TRBJ2-5; 10 bases line up with TRBD1. The input for sequencing was PBMCs from the stem cell graft donor, taken from the stem cell graft. The CDR3 DNA sequence: TGTGCCACCAGTGATCGATGGGACAGGGGTTCGGAGACCCAGTACTTC. Protein sequence: CATSDRWDRGSETQYF.